A selection of T cell receptor beta chains follows, all from one sample in a study of PD-1 blockade in classical Hodgkin lymphoma. Sequenced by immunoSEQ multiplex PCR; TCRdb stores in-frame clones only, minus some. The table records 100,000 or so clones, about nine tenths of them present only once. Specimen: peripheral blood mononuclear cells (PBMCs), collected before the fourth cycle of nivolumab. The receptor set was obtained from a human donor with classical Hodgkin lymphoma. Both conserved end residues are trimmed from each CDR3.

V gene	J gene	CDR3 protein
TRBV27	TRBJ1-1	ASSLSIGERVF
TRBV5-4	TRBJ1-2	ASSLEVFGRANGYT
TRBV6-5	TRBJ1-6	ASSYSGTDKSPLH
TRBV5-6	TRBJ2-1	ASSLGLAGGPSNYNEQF
TRBV9	TRBJ1-1	ASSFSGGANTEAF
TRBV10-3	TRBJ2-5	AISEAEETQY
TRBV7-2	TRBJ2-1	ASKVPTVYNEQF
TRBV7-9	TRBJ1-2	ASSPLPNYGYT
TRBV7-5	TRBJ1-5	VRTHRRGGQPQH
TRBV29-1	TRBJ1-1	SVEARALDRDRGRGGI
TRBV27	TRBJ1-5	ASSPGTGGNNQPQH
TRBV7-8	TRBJ1-5	ASSPTEAYSNQPQH
TRBV9	TRBJ2-7	ASSPRALGTYEQY
TRBV2	TRBJ1-5	ASSAGPTELSNQPQH
TRBV5-1	TRBJ2-5	ASSSPRTSGGAETQY
TRBV7-9	TRBJ2-4	ASSKRGWQEDIQY
TRBV6-6	TRBJ1-5	ASSYGNTGDSQPQH
TRBV6-1	TRBJ1-5	ASSDRGPPQPQH
TRBV30	TRBJ1-3	AWGVRFSGNTIY
TRBV2	TRBJ2-5	ASSSGALQETQY
TRBV6-6	TRBJ2-1	ASSYLVEEQF
TRBV6-5	TRBJ1-1	ASSYWGMEAF
TRBV9	TRBJ2-7	ASRVALAGEQY
TRBV11-1	TRBJ1-2	ASSLLPGERGDGYT
TRBV27	TRBJ2-7	ASSLSTPRGYEQY
TRBV18	TRBJ2-6	ASSPVGPSSGANVLT
TRBV7-6	TRBJ2-3	ASSLEGTDTQY
TRBV30	TRBJ2-3	AWSVGTGPDTQY
TRBV5-5	TRBJ1-2	ASSLLQGGYT
TRBV7-9	TRBJ2-7	ASSLASRGRDEQY
TRBV9	TRBJ2-5	ASSVSTGAAETQY
TRBV27	TRBJ2-2	ASSPSNTGELF
TRBV6-5	TRBJ1-2	ASSPTGDGYT
TRBV5-1	TRBJ2-3	ASSSVRASGGTDTQY
TRBV2	TRBJ2-1	ASSEALYFEQF
TRBV4-1	TRBJ2-7	ASSQEFAGGWQY
TRBV7-6	TRBJ1-1	ASSSDREGKWNTEAF
TRBV5-6	TRBJ1-2	ASSLEDGYT
TRBV7-2	TRBJ2-3	ASSLAPARRGTSTDTQY
TRBV29-1	TRBJ1-1	SGGTLGTEAF
TRBV12-5	TRBJ2-2	ASGLSSGGFGELF
TRBV6-5	TRBJ2-3	ASSDTGTRQY
TRBV5-1	TRBJ1-2	ASSWDRENGYT
TRBV5-1	TRBJ1-2	ASSIGIRDTENYGYT